The 20 T cell receptor beta chains below were found in one sample sequenced in a study of blood T cell repertoires in COVID-19. TCRdb keeps only in-frame clones here, not all; method: immunoSEQ multiplex PCR. In the table there are 240,000 or so clones, approximately 84% of which are singletons. Specimen: PBMCs or T cells enriched from blood (not recorded which). These receptors all come from a woman in her forties with acute COVID-19.

This chain joins TRBV19 and TRBJ1-2; 8 bases line up with TRBD1. CDR1 is LNHDA, CDR2 SQIVND, per germline (reference sequence). The CDR3 contains 13 residues. After removal of 5 bases from V and 8 bases from J, the junction contained 7 bases not matched to a gene. CDR3 nucleotide sequence: TGTGCCAGTAGTTCGGACAGGGAGTTAGGCTACACCTTC. Translated: CASSSDRELGYTF.

The rearrangement uses TRBV11-2 and TRBJ1-1; a weak D match, TRBD1 (5 bases). The ends were cut back, 3 bases at V and 8 bases at J, with 16 bases in the middle. CDR1 and CDR2 (germline): SGHAT, FQNNGV. The CDR3 is 14 residues long. Here the CDR3 reads CASSFVLTEREAFF. The CDR3 DNA reads TGTGCCAGCAGCTTTGTTTTGACAGAACGGGAAGCTTTCTTT.

The chain recombines TRBV5-8 with TRBJ2-3; D is possibly TRBD1 (5 bases). The germline V gene encodes CDR1 SGHTS and CDR2 YDEGEE. V dropped 2 bases and J dropped 5 bases, with 9 bases sitting between them. This CDR3 comprises 13 residues. Written as DNA, the CDR3 is TGTGCCAGCAGCTTAGGACACCGAGATACGCAGTATTTT. This sequence encodes CASSLGHRDTQYF.

In its sample, this clone was seen a few times. This rearrangement joins TRBV4-2 to TRBJ2-7; TRBD2 is a possible D gene (6 bases). The V end was cut by 1 base, the J end by 6 bases, with 13 bases between. The CDR3 is 14 residues long. The germline CDR1 and CDR2 sequences are LGHNA and YNFKEQ. Written as DNA, the CDR3 is TGTGCCAGCAGCCAAGTGGGGGGTAGCAGCGAGCAGTACTTC. Residues: CASSQVGGSSEQYF.

This clone was observed a handful of times. The chain employs TRBV14 and TRBJ2-7, with 7 bases identical to TRBD2. This CDR3 has 15 residues. V lost 2 bases and J lost 3; bases outside the gene matches: 7. Germline V gives CDR1 SGHDN, CDR2 FVKESK. The CDR3 DNA follows: TGTGCCAGCAGCCAAATGGGACTACAAAACTACGAGCAGTACTTC. Its translation: CASSQMGLQNYEQYF.

CDR3 region: CASSPQGAEDTGELFF. CDR3 sequence (DNA): TGTGCCAGTAGTCCACAGGGGGCCGAGGACACCGGGGAGCTGTTTTTT. The genes are TRBV19 and TRBJ2-2; 9 positions agree with TRBD1. Germline V gene lookup returns CDR1 LNHDA and CDR2 SQIVND (reference sequence). The CDR3 totals 16 residues. V shed 5 bases, J shed 3 bases, and the junction held 7 bases outside the gene matches.

The rearrangement joins TRBV29-1 to TRBJ1-2, with 10 bases that match TRBD1. Trimming at V came to 7 bases and at J to 4 bases, leaving 6 bases not matched to a gene. The germline gives CDR1 SQVTM, CDR2 ANQGSEA. This CDR3 has 13 residues. CDR3 coding DNA: TGCAGCGCCGGGACAGGGGTTGGCTATGGCTACACCTTC. Its protein product is CSAGTGVGYGYTF.

This rearrangement joins TRBV6-1 to TRBJ1-2; no clear D gene. The V gene lost 3 bases and the J gene lost 4 bases, with 9 bases spanning the gap. CDR3 length: 13 residues. The germline gives CDR1 MNHNS, CDR2 SASEGT. The CDR3 DNA sequence: TGTGCCAGCAGTGACCTTAGCATCTATGGCTACACCTTC. Translated, it gives CASSDLSIYGYTF.

This chain links TRBV5-1 with TRBJ1-1; 9 bases agree with TRBD1. The V segment lost 3 bases and the J segment 5 bases; nucleotides outside the gene matches: 11. CDR3 length: 16 residues. Germline V gene sequence: CDR1 SGHRS, CDR2 YFSETQ. The CDR3 DNA reads as TGCGCCAGCAGCTCCACCCCGGGACAGGGTGGAACTGAAGCTTTCTTT. Translating it yields CASSSTPGQGGTEAFF.

The chain couples TRBV28 to TRBJ2-1, with 15 bases lining up with TRBD2. This CDR3 spans 16 amino acids. After removal of 5 bases from V and 9 bases from J, the junction contained 8 bases not matched to a gene. Germline loops: CDR1 MDHEN, CDR2 SYDVKM. In DNA, the CDR3 is TGTGCCAGCAGTATGTCCGGGACTAGCGGGAGGATTGAGCAGTTCTTC. This translates into CASSMSGTSGRIEQFF. The full variable domain, in which reference TRBV28 and TRBJ2-1 provide the parts outside the CDR3, is DVKVTQSSRYLVKRTGEKVFLECVQDMDHENMFWYRQDPGLGLRLIYFSYDVKMKEKGDIPEGYSVSREKKERFSLILESASTNQTSMYLCASSMSGTSGRIEQFFGPGTRLTVL.

The rearrangement joins TRBV2 to TRBJ1-1; D gene ambiguous. The germline CDR1 and CDR2 sequences are SNHLY and FYNNEI. V was clipped by 4 bases and J by 6 bases, with 6 bases between them. The CDR3 loop spans 11 amino acids. In DNA form, the CDR3 reads TGTGCCAGCAGTGCACAGCCTGAAGCTTTCTTT. This sequence encodes CASSAQPEAFF.

The gene calls are TRBV14 and TRBJ2-1, with 8 bases that match TRBD2. Per the germline V gene, CDR1 is SGHDN and CDR2 is FVKESK. The CDR3 sequence is 15 residues long. Trimming cost V 2 bases and J 6 bases; bases outside gene matches: 6. This CDR3 is CASSQLREGTNEQFF. Written as DNA, the CDR3 is TGTGCCAGCAGCCAATTACGGGAGGGAACCAATGAGCAGTTCTTC.

This clone was picked up one time. This sequence joins TRBV19 and TRBJ2-7, with D maybe TRBD1 (5 bases). Trimming pared 3 bases from V and 0 bases from J, leaving 9 bases between. Germline CDR1 is LNHDA and CDR2 is SQIVND (reference sequence). This CDR3 spans 14 amino acids. DNA of the CDR3: TGTGCCAGTAGTATTCAGGACAACTCCTACGAGCAGTACTTC. Translation: CASSIQDNSYEQYF.

The V and J genes are TRBV10-2 and TRBJ1-2; D gene ambiguous. Per germline, CDR1 WSHSY and CDR2 SAAADI. V lost 3 bases and J lost 4, with 15 bases in between. There are 15 residues in the CDR3. The chain's CDR3 is CASSENRETVYGYTF. CDR3 DNA: TGCGCCAGCAGTGAAAACCGGGAAACCGTCTATGGCTACACCTTC.

V and J are TRBV13 and TRBJ2-7, with 11 bases fitting TRBD2. Per germline, CDR1 PRHDT and CDR2 FYEKMQ (reference sequence). Trimming at V came to 5 bases and at J to 2 bases, leaving 14 bases not matched to a gene. This CDR3 has 18 residues. CDR3 in amino acids: CASSPKGLAETTPYEQYF. The CDR3 bases are TGTGCCAGCAGCCCAAAGGGACTAGCGGAAACCACCCCCTACGAGCAGTACTTC.

The CDR3 DNA is TGTGCCAGCAGCTTGGCGCCAGGGGGGACTCAGCCCCAGCATTTT. Amino acids: CASSLAPGGTQPQHF. This chain connects TRBV5-5 to TRBJ1-5; 7 bases are shared with TRBD1. Germline V gene data show CDR1 as SGHKS and CDR2 as YYEKEE (reference sequence). V lost 0 bases to trimming and J lost 6 bases; unmatched junction nucleotides: 6. The length of the CDR3 is 15 residues. The complete variable domain, with remaining parts taken from reference TRBV5-5 and TRBJ1-5, reads DAGVTQSPTHLIKTRGQQVTLRCSPISGHKSVSWYQQVLGQGPQFIFQYYEKEERGRGNFPDRFSARQFPNYSSELNVNALLLGDSALYLCASSLAPGGTQPQHFGDGTRLSIL.

This clone was picked up one time. This chain connects TRBV10-3 to TRBJ1-6; 7 bases are a match to TRBD1. The CDR3 extends over 16 amino acids. V lost 7 bases, J lost 5 bases, and 11 bases stayed unmatched. The germline V gene encodes CDR1 ENHRY and CDR2 SYGVKD. This CDR3 is CAITRDRRQDNSPLHF. CDR3 DNA: TGTGCCATCACTAGGGACAGACGACAAGATAATTCACCCCTCCACTTT.

The gene calls are TRBV3-1 (or the pseudogene TRBV3-2) and TRBJ2-7, with a weak D call TRBD2 (6 bases). Germline V gene lookup returns CDR1 LGHDT and CDR2 YNNKEL (reference sequence). The CDR3 has 14 amino acids. The ends were cut back, 2 bases at V and 6 bases at J, with 14 bases in the middle. CDR3 in amino acids: CASSQTGTLTEQYF. CDR3 in DNA: TGTGCCAGCAGCCAAACCGGGACTTTAACCGAGCAGTACTTC.

The chain is built from TRBV6-5 and TRBJ2-7; the D gene is possibly TRBD2 (6 bases). V lost 7 bases, J lost 5 bases, and 21 bases lay in between. Germline loops: CDR1 MNHEY, CDR2 SVGAGI. The length of the CDR3 is 15 residues. The CDR3 loop reads CASMLAPRSSHEQYF. The DNA of the CDR3 is TGTGCCAGCATGCTAGCGCCACGGAGTTCCCACGAGCAGTACTTC.

This CDR3 is CASSRRDRDTGELFF. CDR3 in DNA: TGTGCCAGCAGCCGACGGGACAGGGACACCGGGGAGCTGTTTTTT. The V gene is TRBV14, the J gene TRBJ2-2, with 9 bases lining up with TRBD1. CDR1 is SGHDN, CDR2 FVKESK, per germline. This CDR3 has 15 amino acids. Germline trimming cut 4 bases from V and 3 bases from J; bases unmatched to any gene: 3.